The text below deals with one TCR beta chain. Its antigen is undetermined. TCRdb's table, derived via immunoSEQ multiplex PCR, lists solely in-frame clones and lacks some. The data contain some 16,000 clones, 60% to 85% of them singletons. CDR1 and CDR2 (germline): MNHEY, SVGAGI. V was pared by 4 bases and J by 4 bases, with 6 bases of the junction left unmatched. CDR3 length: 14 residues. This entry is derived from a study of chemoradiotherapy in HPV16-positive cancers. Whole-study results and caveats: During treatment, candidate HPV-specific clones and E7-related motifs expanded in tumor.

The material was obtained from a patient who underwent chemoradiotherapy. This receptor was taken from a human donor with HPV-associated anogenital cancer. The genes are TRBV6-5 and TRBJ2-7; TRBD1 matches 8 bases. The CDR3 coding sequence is TGTGCCAGCAGTTCGGGACAGGTGTTTTACGAGCAGTACTTC. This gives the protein CASSSGQVFYEQYF.